This T cell receptor beta chain was identified during a study of spatial heterogeneity in lung cancer. Study-wide background: There were consistently more beta-chain sequences detected than alpha-chain sequences.

The germline gives CDR1 SNHLY, CDR2 FYNNEI. V gave up 7 bases and J gave up 0 bases, with 12 bases separating them. This CDR3 is 14 amino acids long. This clonotype was seen ten or more times. Antigen: not known. Time point specified: sample taken at primary tumor resection. No cells were sorted before sequencing. The whole RNA sequenced was extracted from tumor, nontumor lung or frozen PBMC. Donation came from some 73 patients with untreated early-stage non-small cell lung cancer. General study points: The study found ubiquitous expanded tumor TCRs in blood more at resection than follow-up.

Unique molecular identifiers, one per molecule, were present on every TCR cDNA molecule. Using its own MiXCR run on the 5' RACE reads, TCRdb lists one record per CDR3 protein. The table records tens of thousands of distinct CDR3 sequences, around 7% of them present only once. The sequenced sample was PBMCs, obtained at surgery. This TCR was recovered from a female donor with early-stage non-small cell lung cancer. The chain combines TRBV2 with TRBJ1-2; D might be TRBD1 (5 bases). CDR3 sequence: CASTGDPPNYGYTF. The DNA for the CDR3 is TGTGCCAGCACCGGGGACCCCCCTAACTATGGCTACACCTTC.